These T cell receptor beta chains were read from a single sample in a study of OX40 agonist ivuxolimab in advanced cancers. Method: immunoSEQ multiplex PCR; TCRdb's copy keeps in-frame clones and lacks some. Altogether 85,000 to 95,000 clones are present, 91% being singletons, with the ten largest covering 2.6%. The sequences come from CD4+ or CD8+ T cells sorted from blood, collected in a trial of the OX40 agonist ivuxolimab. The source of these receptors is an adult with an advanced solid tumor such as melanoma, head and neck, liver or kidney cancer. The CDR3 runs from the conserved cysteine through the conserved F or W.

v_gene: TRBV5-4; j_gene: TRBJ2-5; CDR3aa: CASSQRTEGETQYF
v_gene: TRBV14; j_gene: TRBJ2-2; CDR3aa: CASSRSNTGELFF
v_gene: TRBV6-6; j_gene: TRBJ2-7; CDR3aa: CASSWGQGAGEQYF
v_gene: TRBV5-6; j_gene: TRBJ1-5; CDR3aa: CASSFSGSNQPQHF
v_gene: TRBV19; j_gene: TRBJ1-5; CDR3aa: CASSIGPRNQPQHF
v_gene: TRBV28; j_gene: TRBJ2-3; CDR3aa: CASSLSGLAGGDTQYF
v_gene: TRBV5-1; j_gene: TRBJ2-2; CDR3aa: CASSLVGRGTGELFF
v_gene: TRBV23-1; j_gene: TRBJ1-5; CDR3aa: CASSQFRLRRGCGDQPQHF
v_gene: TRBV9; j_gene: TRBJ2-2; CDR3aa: CASSVEWTSGELFF
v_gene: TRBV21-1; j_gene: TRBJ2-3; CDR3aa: CASSGVPVPPKNTDTQYF
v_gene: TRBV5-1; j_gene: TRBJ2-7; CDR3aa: CASSGGQLFGEQYF
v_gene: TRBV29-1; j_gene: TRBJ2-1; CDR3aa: CSVVGYLAGGNEQFF
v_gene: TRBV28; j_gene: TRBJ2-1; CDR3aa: CASSLAAVRNEQFF
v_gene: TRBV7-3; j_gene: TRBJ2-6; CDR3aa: CASSSRTGVDSGANVLTF
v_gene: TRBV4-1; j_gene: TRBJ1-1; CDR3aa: CASSQDLGFGTEAFF
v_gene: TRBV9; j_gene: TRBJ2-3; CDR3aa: CASSSSGRAPDTQYF
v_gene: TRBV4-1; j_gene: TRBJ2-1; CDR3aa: CASSPGTTLYNEQFF
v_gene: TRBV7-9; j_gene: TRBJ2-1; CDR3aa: CASSLAGWTNNEQFF
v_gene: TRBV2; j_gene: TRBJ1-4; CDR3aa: CARETGYGDEKLFF
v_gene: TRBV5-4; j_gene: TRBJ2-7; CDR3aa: CASSPRTGESSYEQYF
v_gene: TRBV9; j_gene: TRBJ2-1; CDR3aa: CASSVDGLAGVGEQFF
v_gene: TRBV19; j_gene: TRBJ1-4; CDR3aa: CASSLQGLREKLFF
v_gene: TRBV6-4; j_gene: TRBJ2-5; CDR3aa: CASRGGGQETQYF
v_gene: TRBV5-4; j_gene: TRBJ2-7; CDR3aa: CASSLAQGQGADEQYF
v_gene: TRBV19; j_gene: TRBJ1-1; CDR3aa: CASSPPGQINTEAFF
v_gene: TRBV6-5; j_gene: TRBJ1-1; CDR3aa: CVSRTVQNTEAFF
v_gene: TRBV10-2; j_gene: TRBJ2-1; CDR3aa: CASSASRTYNEQFF
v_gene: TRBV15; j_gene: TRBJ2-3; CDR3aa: CATSRENSGRDTQYF
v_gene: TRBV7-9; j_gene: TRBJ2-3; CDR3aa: CASGDWTGPTDTQYF
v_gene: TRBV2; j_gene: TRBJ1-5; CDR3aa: CASSASAGQPQHF
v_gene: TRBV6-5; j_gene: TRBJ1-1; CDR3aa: CASTRTLNTEAFF
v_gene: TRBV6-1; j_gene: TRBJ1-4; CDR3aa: CASSEWSEKLFF
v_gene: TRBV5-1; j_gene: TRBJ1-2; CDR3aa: CASSLATNYGYTF
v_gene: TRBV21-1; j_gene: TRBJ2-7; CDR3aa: CASSKGTGAASEQYF
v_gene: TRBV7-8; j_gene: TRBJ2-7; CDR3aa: CASSPNWGRDEQYF
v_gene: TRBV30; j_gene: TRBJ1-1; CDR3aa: CAWGKSVAEAFF
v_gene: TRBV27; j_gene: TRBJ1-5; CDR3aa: CASSMDNSNQPQHF
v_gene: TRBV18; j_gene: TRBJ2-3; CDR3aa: CASSPLADTQYF
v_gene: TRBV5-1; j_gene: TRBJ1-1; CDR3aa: CASSRSGGPQNTEAFF
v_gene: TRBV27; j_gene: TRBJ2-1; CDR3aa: CASSRATPWTYNEQFF
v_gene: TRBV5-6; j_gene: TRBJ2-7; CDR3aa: CASSSPGVYEQYF
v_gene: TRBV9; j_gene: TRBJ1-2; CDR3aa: CASSVLGAGYTF
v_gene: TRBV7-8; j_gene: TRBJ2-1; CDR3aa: CASSFTGLGNEQFF
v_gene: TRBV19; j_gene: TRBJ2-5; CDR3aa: CASSTSDRGLGETQYF
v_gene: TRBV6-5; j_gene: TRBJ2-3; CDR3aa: CASSYSKSGASDTQYF
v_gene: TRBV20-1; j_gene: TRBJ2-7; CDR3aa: CSGRGTYEQYF
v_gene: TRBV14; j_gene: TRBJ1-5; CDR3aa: CATPDQPQHF
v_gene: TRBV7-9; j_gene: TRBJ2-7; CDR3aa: CASSFETSGSEQYF
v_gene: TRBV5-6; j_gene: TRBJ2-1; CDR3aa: CASSRTSGSSYNEQFF
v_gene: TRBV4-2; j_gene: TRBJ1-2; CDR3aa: CASSQEKQGAGGYTF
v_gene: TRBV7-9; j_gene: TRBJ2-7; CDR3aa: CASSSSGYEQYF
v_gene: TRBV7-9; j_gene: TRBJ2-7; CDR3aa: CASSLGWDAEQYF
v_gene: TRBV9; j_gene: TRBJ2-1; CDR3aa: CASSPRGPGRYNEQFF
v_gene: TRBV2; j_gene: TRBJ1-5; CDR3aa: CASRRAGTAGNQPQHF
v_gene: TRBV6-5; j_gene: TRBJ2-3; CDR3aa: CATRTPGTQYF